The 12 T cell receptor beta chains below all came from one sample that was sequenced in a study of shared T cell receptors in the human thymus. The method was immunoSEQ multiplex PCR; TCRdb's version includes in-frame clones alone and lacks a portion of them. Of about 380,000 clones in the sample, approximately 95% are singletons; the top ten hold 0.015% to 0.02%. Material: thymocytes. Receptors were obtained from a human donor.

The rearrangement joins TRBV5-1 to TRBJ2-1; D is possibly TRBD2 (7 bases). Trimming left V 4 bases short and J 2 bases short, with 19 bases between. Germline CDR1 SGHRS, CDR2 YFSETQ. The CDR3 consists of 17 residues. CDR3 region: CASSKPQGGGPYNEQFF. CDR3 nucleotides: TGCGCCAGCAGCAAACCACAGGGAGGGGGGCCCTACAATGAGCAGTTCTTC.

V usage is TRBV7-9 and J usage is TRBJ1-1; D might be TRBD1 (5 bases). The V and J ends lost 8 bases and 8 bases respectively, with 18 bases between them. The CDR3 loop spans 13 amino acids. Per the germline V gene, CDR1 is SEHNR and CDR2 is FQNEAQ (reference sequence). For the CDR3, the DNA is TGTGCCAGCGGCCCCCTGGGGCAGCCCGAAGCTTTCTTT. Residues: CASGPLGQPEAFF.

J is TRBJ2-7 and V is TRBV5-8; D call uncertain. CDR1 is SGHTS, CDR2 YDEGEE, per germline. V was shortened by 0 bases and J by 5 bases, with 12 bases between the two germline ends. The CDR3 spans 14 residues. The chain's CDR3 is CASSLAVRADEQYF. CDR3 in DNA: TGTGCCAGCAGCTTGGCCGTAAGGGCGGACGAGCAGTACTTC.

This chain connects TRBV25-1 to TRBJ1-5, with D hard to call. V was cut by 1 base and J by 5 bases, with 9 bases left in between. The germline V gene encodes CDR1 MGHDK and CDR2 SYGVNS. This CDR3 comprises 14 residues. The CDR3: CASSELGSDQPQHF. In DNA form, the CDR3 reads TGTGCCAGCAGTGAATTGGGTTCAGATCAGCCCCAGCATTTT.

The J gene is TRBJ1-4, the V gene TRBV4-1; D perhaps matches TRBD1 (5 bases). The germline V gene has CDR1 MGHRA and CDR2 YSYEKL. The CDR3 is made up of 15 amino acids. Trimming took off 6 bases at V and 5 bases at J, with 16 bases between the two ends. The CDR3 nucleotides read TGCGCCAGCAGGACTAACAGGTCCACGAATGAAAAACTGTTTTTT. This gives the protein CASRTNRSTNEKLFF.

The rearrangement joins TRBV5-1 to TRBJ2-5, with unresolved D. Germline CDR1 and CDR2: SGHRS and YFSETQ. CDR3 length equals 13 residues. The V end was cut by 1 base, the J end by 5 bases, with 9 bases between. CDR3 in amino acids: CASSLKRRETQYF. CDR3 sequence (DNA): TGCGCCAGCAGCTTGAAGAGAAGGGAGACCCAGTACTTC.

J is TRBJ2-7 and V is TRBV7-2; D uncertain. This CDR3 contains 15 residues. Looked up from germline, CDR1 is SGHTA and CDR2 is FQGNSA. Trimming removed 3 bases at V and 3 bases at J, with 15 bases between. DNA of the CDR3: TGTGCCAGCAGCTTGTTTGGGCAAGTGTTCTACGAGCAGTACTTC. This encodes CASSLFGQVFYEQYF.

This chain links TRBV20-1 with TRBJ2-5; possible D gene TRBD1, 5 bases. Germline CDR1 DFQATT, CDR2 SNEGSKA (reference sequence). The CDR3 loop spans 11 amino acids. The DNA for the CDR3 is TGCAGGACGGACACGAAGGAGACCCAGTACTTC. Amino acids: CRTDTKETQYF.

The chain carries TRBV7-7 and TRBJ2-1; no definite D call. V gave up 1 base and J gave up 9 bases, with 7 bases separating them. The CDR3 has 12 amino acids. Per the germline V gene, CDR1 is SSHAT and CDR2 is FNYEAQ (reference sequence). The CDR3 DNA sequence: TGTGCCAGCAGCTTAGGCGGCGGTGAGCAGTTCTTC. It yields the protein CASSLGGGEQFF.

This clone was picked up one time. The chain has TRBV10-3 and TRBJ1-2; D is undetermined. V lost 7 bases and J lost 4, with 16 bases in between. Germline V lookup: CDR1 ENHRY, CDR2 SYGVKD. The CDR3 length is 14 residues. DNA for the CDR3: TGTGCCATCACTTCGCCGGGCATCCTCTATGGCTACACCTTC. It encodes CAITSPGILYGYTF.

The table lists this clone with a few counts. The chain is built from TRBV28 and TRBJ1-5; the match to TRBD1 covers 7 bases. CDR3 length equals 12 residues. V gave up 7 bases and J gave up 4 bases; unmatched junction bases: 1. Germline V CDR1 and CDR2: MDHEN, SYDVKM. The CDR3 DNA reads TGTGCCAGCAAGACAGGGAATCAGCCCCAGCATTTT. Protein product: CASKTGNQPQHF.

The chain recombines TRBV19 with TRBJ2-2; 9 bases match TRBD2. Trimming at V came to 7 bases and at J to 0 bases, leaving 9 bases not matched to a gene. The CDR3 length is 17 residues. Germline CDR1 LNHDA, CDR2 SQIVND (reference sequence). The CDR3 coding sequence is TGTGCCAGTACCCCCAGGGCGGGAGGGGCGAACACCGGGGAGCTGTTTTTT. Encoded protein: CASTPRAGGANTGELFF.